This TCR beta chain stems from a study of OX40 agonist ivuxolimab in advanced cancers. The repertoire was sequenced with immunoSEQ multiplex PCR; TCRdb's copy has only in-frame clones and lacks some. The data contain about 19,000 clones, 83% of them seen just once; the ten biggest clones take up roughly 55%. Germline V gene data show CDR1 as KGHSH and CDR2 as LQKENI. Trimming took 0 bases from V and 0 from J, leaving 6 bases between them. The CDR3 covers 14 residues. The chain joins TRBV18 to TRBJ2-7; no clear D. Material: CD4+ or CD8+ T cells sorted from blood, obtained in a trial of the OX40 agonist ivuxolimab. This receptor was identified in an adult with an advanced solid tumor such as melanoma, head and neck, liver or kidney cancer. The CDR3 spells CASSPPSGSYEQYF. CDR3 nucleotide sequence: TGTGCCAGCTCACCACCTTCGGGCTCCTACGAGCAGTACTTC.